This T cell receptor (beta chain) was obtained from a study of identical twins. A template switching step contributed a universal primer site, while unique molecular identifiers were present in the cDNA. TCRdb reprocessed the 5' RACE reads via MiXCR and lists one record per CDR3 protein. The sample records 350,000 to 400,000 distinct CDR3 sequences, roughly 10% being singletons. This CDR3 comprises 12 residues. Trimming removed 4 bases from V and 4 bases from J, with 7 bases in between. The germline gives CDR1 MNHEY, CDR2 SVGAGI. J is TRBJ1-2 and V is TRBV6-5; no reliable D call. The sample was naive T cells sorted from blood. This TCR was recovered from a woman aged 45-65 years in good health. The CDR3 protein is CASSSSGYGYTF. CDR3 nucleotide sequence: TGTGCCAGCAGTTCCAGTGGCTATGGCTACACCTTC.